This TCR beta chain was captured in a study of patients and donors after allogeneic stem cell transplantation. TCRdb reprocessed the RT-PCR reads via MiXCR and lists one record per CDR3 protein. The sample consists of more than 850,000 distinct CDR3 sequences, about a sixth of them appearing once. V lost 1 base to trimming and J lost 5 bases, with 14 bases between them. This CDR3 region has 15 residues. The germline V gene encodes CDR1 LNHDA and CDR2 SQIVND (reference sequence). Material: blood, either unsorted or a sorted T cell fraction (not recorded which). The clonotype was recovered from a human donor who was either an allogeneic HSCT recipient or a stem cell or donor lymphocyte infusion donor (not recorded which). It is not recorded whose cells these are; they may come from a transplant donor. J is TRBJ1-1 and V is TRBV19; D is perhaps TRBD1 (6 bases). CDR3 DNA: TGTGCCAGTAGTATAGGAGGGGGAGTAGGTACTGAAGCTTTCTTT. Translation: CASSIGGGVGTEAFF.